Listed below are T cell receptor beta chains from one sample, sequenced in a study of glioma-infiltrating T cells after dendritic cell vaccination. Libraries were prepared by immunoSEQ multiplex PCR; TCRdb keeps only in-frame clonotypes and omits some of them. This table holds tens of thousands of clones, around 90% found once. The input for sequencing was blood, taken before dendritic cell vaccination. All receptors come from a human donor with glioblastoma. Each CDR3 is given with its conserved first and last residue. Each record gives: J gene, CDR3 length, D gene, clone size, V gene, CDR3 DNA, CDR3 protein. D genes are given only for firm matches. Size tells how often a clone was seen (once, few, many) or the class of an expanded clone, and some rows leave it out.

TRBJ1-2	15	TRBD1	-	TRBV5-1	TGCGCCAGCAGCCTTCAACCGGGACAGGCTAATGGCTACACCTTC	CASSLQPGQANGYTF
TRBJ2-1	18	TRBD2	-	TRBV5-1	TGCGCCAGCAGCCGAGGGGAGCCGGGACTAGCGGGACCCAATGAGCAGTTCTTC	CASSRGEPGLAGPNEQFF
TRBJ1-2	12	-	-	TRBV6-1	TGTGCCAGCAGTGCCAGGCTTTATGGCTACACCTTC	CASSARLYGYTF
TRBJ2-6	17	TRBD1	-	TRBV5-1	TGCGCCAGCAGCCCAGGGGGAGTGGGCTCTGGGGCCAACGTCCTGACTTTC	CASSPGGVGSGANVLTF
TRBJ2-7	15	TRBD1	once	TRBV6-1	TGTGCCAGCAGTAACCCCCAGGGGGCGGGTTACGAGCAGTACTTC	CASSNPQGAGYEQYF
TRBJ2-3	15	TRBD1	-	TRBV7-9	TGTGCCAGCAGCTTAGGAAGCGCAGGGGGAGATACGCAGTATTTT	CASSLGSAGGDTQYF
TRBJ1-5	12	-	-	TRBV29-1	TGCAGCGTTGTACAGGGCAATCAGCCCCAGCATTTT	CSVVQGNQPQHF
TRBJ2-7	14	-	-	TRBV6-5	TGTGCCAGCAGTTACAACGCAGGTTCCTACGAGCAGTACTTC	CASSYNAGSYEQYF
TRBJ2-5	12	-	-	TRBV28	TGTGCCAGCAATGGCAACCAAGAGACCCAGTACTTC	CASNGNQETQYF
TRBJ2-1	15	-	-	TRBV6-1	TGTGCCAGCAGTTCCGAGCGGGTTCGAGTTGCCGAGCAGTTCTTC	CASSSERVRVAEQFF
TRBJ2-7	15	TRBD1	-	TRBV5-4	TGTGCCAGCAGCCCGGCAGGGGGCAGGGCCTACGAGCAGTACTTC	CASSPAGGRAYEQYF
TRBJ1-1	14	TRBD1	-	TRBV27	TGTGCCAGCAGGATACAGGGGAGGAACACTGAAGCTTTCTTT	CASRIQGRNTEAFF
TRBJ2-5	14	-	-	TRBV7-9	TGTGCCAGCAGCGGGGGCTGGAAGGGGCAGACCCAGTACTTC	CASSGGWKGQTQYF
TRBJ2-7	14	-	-	TRBV9	TGTGCCAGCAGCCCCAGGGTCCCCCCCTACGAGCAGTACTTC	CASSPRVPPYEQYF
TRBJ1-6	14	-	-	TRBV11-2	TGTGCCAGCAGCTTAAGGACAGCTAATTCACCCCTCCACTTT	CASSLRTANSPLHF
TRBJ2-7	16	TRBD2	-	TRBV9	TGTGCCAGCAGCCCCGGACTAGCGGGGGCCACCGGCGAGCAGTACTTC	CASSPGLAGATGEQYF
TRBJ2-3	15	-	-	TRBV7-3	TGTGCCAGCAGCCTTACGGGGGTCCGCACAGATACGCAGTATTTT	CASSLTGVRTDTQYF
TRBJ1-2	14	TRBD1	-	TRBV9	TGTGCCAGCAGTCTAACAGGGGGTAGCTATGGCTACACCTTC	CASSLTGGSYGYTF
TRBJ1-4	15	TRBD1	-	TRBV5-1	TGCGCCAGCAGCCCCGGGACAGGGGGAGGCGAAAAACTGTTTTTT	CASSPGTGGGEKLFF
TRBJ1-2	13	-	once	TRBV19	TGTGCCAGTAGTTTCGAGGCTAACTATGGCTACACCTTC	CASSFEANYGYTF
TRBJ1-4	14	-	-	TRBV6-1	TGTGCCAGCACCGAGGGAGGGAGTAATGAAAAACTGTTTTTT	CASTEGGSNEKLFF
TRBJ2-1	12	-	once	TRBV25-1	TGTGCCAGCGGGTTCCCACGGGGTGAGCAGTTCTTC	CASGFPRGEQFF
TRBJ1-2	16	TRBD1	-	TRBV30	TGTGCCTGGAGTAGCGTCACGGGACAGCTGAACTATGGCTACACCTTC	CAWSSVTGQLNYGYTF
TRBJ2-5	13	TRBD1	-	TRBV5-1	TGCGCCAGCAGCTTGGGACAGGGAGAGACCCAGTACTTC	CASSLGQGETQYF
TRBJ1-1	13	TRBD1	-	TRBV6-1	TGTGCCAGCGACCTACAGGGGGCGGTTGAAGCTTTCTTT	CASDLQGAVEAFF
TRBJ1-2	14	-	once	TRBV7-6	TGTGCCAGCAGCTTACAACAGGGAGACTATGGCTACACCTTC	CASSLQQGDYGYTF
TRBJ2-7	12	-	-	TRBV19	TGTGCCAGTAGTATGGCAGGGAACGAGCAGTACTTC	CASSMAGNEQYF
TRBJ1-1	14	-	-	TRBV5-1	TGCGCCAGCAGCTTGGGGCAGGGAGGATCCGAAGCTTTCTTT	CASSLGQGGSEAFF
TRBJ2-2	17	TRBD2	-	TRBV7-3	TGTGCCAGCAGCCCACGGACTAGCGGAGGATCCACCGGGGAGCTGTTTTTT	CASSPRTSGGSTGELFF
TRBJ2-1	14	-	-	TRBV10-1	TGCGCCAGCAGTGAGTCGAATTTTCAGGATGAGCAGTTCTTC	CASSESNFQDEQFF
TRBJ2-3	19	TRBD2	once	TRBV7-8	TGTGCCAGCAGCTCCCGAGCCCCGGGACTAGCGGGGGCCACAGATACGCAGTATTTT	CASSSRAPGLAGATDTQYF
TRBJ2-5	14	-	-	TRBV25-1	TGTGCCAGCAGTAGAGACAGGAACGCGGAGACCCAGTACTTC	CASSRDRNAETQYF
TRBJ1-6	13	-	-	TRBV25-1	TGTGCCAGCTCCGAATGGGGCGATTCACCCCTCCACTTT	CASSEWGDSPLHF
TRBJ2-7	14	TRBD1	-	TRBV5-1	TGCGCCAGCAGCCAAGGACAGGGGTCCTACGAGCAGTACTTC	CASSQGQGSYEQYF
TRBJ1-5	13	-	-	TRBV6-1	TGTGCCAGCAGTCGGACAGTTCAACAGCCCCAGCATTTT	CASSRTVQQPQHF
TRBJ2-7	13	TRBD1	-	TRBV29-1	TGCAGCGTTGACGACAGGGGTGGGCACGAGCAGTACTTC	CSVDDRGGHEQYF
TRBJ2-3	15	-	few	TRBV15	TGTGCCACCAGCAGAGATGGCGGGCCCACAGATACGCAGTATTTT	CATSRDGGPTDTQYF
TRBJ2-2	16	TRBD1	-	TRBV5-6	TGTGCCAGCAGCACTCAGGGGGCAGGTAGCACCGGGGAGCTGTTTTTT	CASSTQGAGSTGELFF
TRBJ1-1	15	-	-	TRBV6-5	TGTGCCAGCAGTTACCGATTGCGGGGGAGCACTGAAGCTTTCTTT	CASSYRLRGSTEAFF
TRBJ2-1	14	-	-	TRBV11-2	TGTGCCAGCAGCTTGGGCCCAGAGTACAATGAGCAGTTCTTC	CASSLGPEYNEQFF
TRBJ2-2	15	-	few	TRBV6-1	TGTGCCGGAAAGGGGTTGGGGGCGGACACCGGGGAGCTGTTTTTT	CAGKGLGADTGELFF
TRBJ1-2	14	-	-	TRBV2	TGTGCCAGCAGTGTCTCCAGACTTTTTGATGGCTACACCTTC	CASSVSRLFDGYTF
TRBJ1-2	11	-	-	TRBV30	TGTGCCTGGGGGGGGAGCTATGGCTACACCTTC	CAWGGSYGYTF
TRBJ1-1	15	-	few	TRBV6-5	TGTGCCAGCAGTTACTCGTTGGGCCTGAACACTGAAGCTTTCTTT	CASSYSLGLNTEAFF
TRBJ2-2	14	TRBD1	once	TRBV6-1	TGTGCCACCGCCGGGACAGGGAACGGCGGGGAGCTGTTTTTT	CATAGTGNGGELFF
TRBJ2-2	13	TRBD2	-	TRBV5-1	TGCGCCAGCAGCGCGGGACTAGCCGGGGAGCTGTTTTTT	CASSAGLAGELFF
TRBJ2-2	16	-	-	TRBV18	TGTGCCAGCTCTTTAGCCCAGGGGTCGAACACCGGGGAGCTGTTTTTT	CASSLAQGSNTGELFF
TRBJ2-7	15	-	-	TRBV27	TGTGCCAGCAGTTTATCCCCGGGAAACTCCTACGAGCAGTACTTC	CASSLSPGNSYEQYF